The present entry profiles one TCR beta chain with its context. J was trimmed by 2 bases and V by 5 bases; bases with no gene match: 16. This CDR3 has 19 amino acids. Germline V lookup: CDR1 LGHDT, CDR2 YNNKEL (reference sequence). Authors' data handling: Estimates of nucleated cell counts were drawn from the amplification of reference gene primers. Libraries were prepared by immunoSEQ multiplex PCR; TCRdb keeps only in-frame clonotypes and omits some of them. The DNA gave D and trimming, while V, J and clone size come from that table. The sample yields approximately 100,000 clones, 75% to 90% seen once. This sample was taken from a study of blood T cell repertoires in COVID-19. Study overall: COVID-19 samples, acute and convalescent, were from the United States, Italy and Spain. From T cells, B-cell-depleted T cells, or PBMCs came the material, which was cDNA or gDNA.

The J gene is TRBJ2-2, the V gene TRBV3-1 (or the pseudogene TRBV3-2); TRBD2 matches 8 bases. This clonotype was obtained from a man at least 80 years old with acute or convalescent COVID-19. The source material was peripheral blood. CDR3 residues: CASSKHPGLGNLNTGELFF. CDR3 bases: TGTGCCAGCAGCAAGCACCCGGGACTAGGAAACCTAAACACCGGGGAGCTGTTTTTT.